Shown below are 13 T cell receptor beta chains from a single sample sequenced in a study of blood T cell repertoires in COVID-19 (dated by TCRdb to about 2020). Libraries came from the immunoSEQ multiplex PCR assay. The immuneACCESS repertoire file appears here via TCRdb, limited to in-frame rearrangements. These files lack a portion of the clones; in checked studies, under half of the deficit traces to unresolved V genes, and the cause of the others is not known. This sample comprises about 240,000 clones, roughly 87% of them detected only once. The ten largest clones represent roughly 2.6% of the sample. The sample taken for sequencing was PBMCs or T cells enriched from blood (not recorded which). These receptors were taken from a woman aged 25-40 years with acute COVID-19.

J is TRBJ2-2 and V is TRBV27, with D possibly being TRBD1 (5 bases). The length of the CDR3 is 14 residues. V was clipped by 6 bases and J by 3 bases, with 11 bases between them. CDR1 is MNHEY, CDR2 SMNVEV, per germline (reference sequence). For the CDR3, the DNA is TGTGCCAGCAGGGACACGGATTACACCGGGGAGCTGTTTTTT. It encodes CASRDTDYTGELFF.

The rearrangement links TRBV10-3 to TRBJ1-5; no reliable D call. CDR3 length equals 12 residues. V was trimmed by 3 bases and J by 9 bases, leaving 9 bases between them. CDR1 and CDR2 from the germline V gene are ENHRY and SYGVKD. CDR3 in amino acids: CAISDFGRPQHF. Here the CDR3 DNA reads TGTGCCATCAGTGATTTCGGGAGGCCCCAGCATTTT.

The V and J genes are TRBV5-1 and TRBJ1-1; D gene ambiguous. Germline V lookup: CDR1 SGHRS, CDR2 YFSETQ. Trimming cost V 6 bases and J 1 base, with 10 bases left between them. This CDR3 is built from 13 residues. The CDR3 DNA is TGCGCCAGCACCCTTACAGAGAACACTGAAGCTTTCTTT. It encodes CASTLTENTEAFF.

The rearrangement uses TRBV19 and TRBJ1-2; unclear D gene. The CDR3 consists of 18 residues. Germline V gene data show CDR1 as LNHDA and CDR2 as SQIVND (reference sequence). V was cut by 7 bases and J by 0 bases, with 24 bases left in between. CDR3 protein: CASTAAGRVVSSNYGYTF. The CDR3 DNA follows: TGTGCCAGTACCGCAGCCGGGAGAGTCGTATCCTCTAACTATGGCTACACCTTC.

J is TRBJ1-3 and V is TRBV18; TRBD1 is a possible D gene (6 bases). The CDR3 covers 14 residues. The V and J ends lost 0 bases and 6 bases respectively, with 9 bases between them. CDR1 is KGHSH and CDR2 is LQKENI in the germline V gene. The CDR3 nucleotides read TGTGCCAGCTCACCACCGCACAGGGCAAACACCATATATTTT. This encodes CASSPPHRANTIYF.

This clone was counted only a few times. V is TRBV5-1 and J is TRBJ1-6, with a weak D call TRBD1 (5 bases). V was pared by 4 bases and J by 8 bases, with 16 bases between. The V gene's germline CDR1 is SGHRS and CDR2 YFSETQ. The CDR3 is made up of 15 amino acids. CDR3 DNA sequence: TGCGCCAGCAGCCGTACAGGATCGGGGGATTCACCCCTCCACTTT. It codes for CASSRTGSGDSPLHF.

The chain uses TRBV7-9 and TRBJ1-1; D ambiguous. The CDR3 consists of 13 residues. Trimming took 10 bases from V and 1 from J, leaving 13 bases between them. CDR1 is SEHNR, CDR2 FQNEAQ, per germline (reference sequence). The CDR3 sequence: CATSRETNTEAFF. CDR3 in DNA: TGTGCCACTAGCCGGGAGACGAACACTGAAGCTTTCTTT. The full variable domain, rest sourced from reference TRBV7-9 and TRBJ1-1, is DTGVSQNPRHKITKRGQNVTFRCDPISEHNRLYWYRQTLGQGPEFLTYFQNEAQLEKSRLLSDRFSAERPKGSFSTLEIQRTEQGDSAMYLCATSRETNTEAFFGQGTRLTVV.

This chain links TRBV4-1 with TRBJ1-1; D is possibly TRBD1 (6 bases). Trimming shortened V by 2 bases and J by 1 base, and 14 bases separated the two germline ends. Germline V CDR1 and CDR2: MGHRA, YSYEKL. The CDR3 runs 16 residues. As DNA, the CDR3 is TGCGCCAGCAGCCAACTACAGGGACACGGGAACACTGAAGCTTTCTTT. Translated, it gives CASSQLQGHGNTEAFF.

The rearrangement uses TRBV19 and TRBJ1-1, with D maybe TRBD1 (5 bases). Germline CDR1 is LNHDA and CDR2 is SQIVND (reference sequence). With 7 bases removed from V and 6 bases from J, the gap between germline ends came to 21 bases. The CDR3 consists of 15 residues. The CDR3, as DNA: TGTGCCAGTAATCCATCGTCAGGGTCTTGGCCTGAAGCTTTCTTT. This encodes CASNPSSGSWPEAFF.

V gene TRBV30 combines with J gene TRBJ1-2, with D perhaps TRBD1 (5 bases). Germline V gene data show CDR1 as GTSNPN and CDR2 as SVGIG (reference sequence). Trimming shortened V by 2 bases and J by 6 bases, and 13 bases separated the two germline ends. This CDR3 has 13 amino acids. This chain's CDR3 is CAWSRGRGDGYTF. CDR3 nucleotides: TGTGCCTGGAGTCGGGGGAGAGGGGATGGCTACACCTTC.

Here the CDR3 DNA reads TGCGCCAGCAGCCAAGAAGGGGCAGGGATCGTCTATGGCTACACCTTC. Its translation: CASSQEGAGIVYGYTF. This sequence joins TRBV4-1 and TRBJ1-2, with a tentative D call TRBD1 (5 bases). The CDR3 is made up of 16 amino acids. Germline CDR1 and CDR2: MGHRA and YSYEKL. The V gene lost 0 bases and the J gene lost 4 bases, with 15 bases spanning the gap.

CDR3 nucleotide sequence: TGTGCCAGCAGTCTCCCTACGCGGGGGTATGGCTACACCTTC. Protein sequence: CASSLPTRGYGYTF. This rearrangement joins TRBV5-6 to TRBJ1-2, with a possible D match to TRBD1 (5 bases). In germline, CDR1 is SGHDT, CDR2 YYEEEE. Trimming left V 5 bases short and J 5 bases short, with 16 bases between. This CDR3 has 14 amino acids.

The J gene is TRBJ1-5, the V gene TRBV12-5; 8 bases line up with TRBD1. Germline V gives CDR1 LGHNT, CDR2 FRNRAP. The junction had 5 bases not matched to a gene; V was cut back by 0 bases and J by 4 bases. CDR3 length: 16 residues. The CDR3 nucleotides are TGTGCTAGTGGTTTGGTTAGGACAGGGACTAATCAGCCCCAGCATTTT. It translates to CASGLVRTGTNQPQHF. The full variable domain, in which reference TRBV12-5 and TRBJ1-5 provide the parts outside the CDR3, is DARVTQTPRHKVTEMGQEVTMRCQPILGHNTVFWYRQTMMQGLELLAYFRNRAPLDDSGMPKDRFSAEMPDATLATLKIQPSEPRDSAVYFCASGLVRTGTNQPQHFGDGTRLSIL.